Listed here is a single T cell receptor (beta chain). Germline V gives CDR1 SGHRS, CDR2 YFSETQ. V dropped 0 bases and J dropped 8 bases, with 11 bases sitting between them. This CDR3 spans 14 amino acids. Clones were sequenced by immunoSEQ multiplex PCR, and TCRdb holds only the in-frame ones, with some missing. The table records about 160,000 clones, about 85% of them present only once. The sample comes from a study of blood T cell repertoires in COVID-19. Turning to the study itself: Sources were T cells, B-cell-depleted T cells, or PBMCs; the material itself was cDNA or gDNA.

This clonotype was obtained from a man aged 60 to 69 who had recovered from COVID-19. Sample: peripheral blood. The J gene is TRBJ1-4, the V gene TRBV5-1; tentative D call: TRBD1 (6 bases). Here the CDR3 DNA reads TGCGCCAGCAGCTTGGGGACAGTTTCGGAAAAACTGTTTTTT. Protein: CASSLGTVSEKLFF.